Sequencing of this TCR beta chain was carried out in a study of CD8 T cells in Susac syndrome. Study-level results: Individuals included in the TCR sequencing and HLA analysis were acknowledged by the study to be relatively few in number.

TEMRA cells were FACS-enriched, and CD8+ and CD4+ T cells were isolated negatively. Random hexamers were used to reverse transcribe about 0.5 to 1 ug of RNA. The CDR3 of TCR beta was amplified by immunoSEQ multiplex PCR across 54 Vbeta and 13 Jbeta. Via MiXCR, TCRdb re-called the immunoSEQ multiplex PCR reads, giving one row per CDR3 protein. Altogether about 150,000 distinct CDR3 sequences are present, roughly 94% being singletons, with the ten largest covering roughly 0.21%. Germline values: CDR1 SQVTM, CDR2 ANQGSEA. V lost 1 base, J lost 0 bases, and 7 bases lay in between. This CDR3 is 13 amino acids long. Of note for this clonotype: What it binds is unknown.

Specimen: CD8+ T cells from PBMCs. The genes are TRBV29-1 and TRBJ2-7, with TRBD1 as a possible D gene (6 bases). The receptor was isolated from a human donor with multiple sclerosis. CDR3 sequence (DNA): TGCAGCGTTGAAGGGACAGCCTCCTACGAGCAGTACTTC. It is translated as CSVEGTASYEQYF.